This T cell receptor (beta chain) was sequenced in a study of blood T cells in healthy people across ages. CDR1 and CDR2 (germline): SGHVS, FQNEAQ. The CDR3 is made up of 14 amino acids. Concerning this clonotype: A junction end diverges from the germline sequence, so it may reflect a read error.

Primers used in a second PCR of roughly 6 to 11 cycles were a sample-barcoded 5' primer and a J-beta primer mix. From the 5' RACE reads, TCRdb called clonotypes with MiXCR, one entry per CDR3 protein. Of just over 1 million distinct CDR3 sequences in the sample, more than 35% were seen once. What was sequenced was blood. The receptor comes from an older woman in good health. This chain connects TRBV7-8 to TRBJ2-7, with D perhaps TRBD1 (6 bases). CDR3 in DNA: TGTGCCGGCAGCAAATTCAGACAGGACCTCGAGCAGTACTTC. This sequence encodes CAGSKFRQDLEQYF.